The entry that follows covers one T cell receptor (beta chain) sequence. What it binds is unknown. The sample originates from a study of cytomegalovirus exposure and HLA in healthy donors. Across the study: Approximately 85 million unique TCRs from HLA-typed donors were held in an early data release.

Study-wide results and limits: Later on, an analysis showed TCR association rates differing by HLA locus, with DRB1 the most and HLA-C the fewest. Beyond CMV serostatus, there was no information to go on about immune exposure. TCR beta chains associated with HLA were, in a later analysis, more clonally expanded than equally common others.

Germline V gene sequence: CDR1 MNHNS, CDR2 SASEGT. Trimming cost V 6 bases and J 8 bases; bases outside gene matches: 6. The CDR3 totals 15 residues. A multiplex PCR was run with 60 Vbeta primers and 13 Jbeta primers. The method was immunoSEQ multiplex PCR; TCRdb's version includes in-frame clones alone and lacks a portion of them. The sample carries some 110,000 clones, under 85% recorded once. Sequenced input: PBMCs. This receptor was taken from a woman aged 18-29 years in good health and CMV-seronegative. The chain combines TRBV6-1 with TRBJ2-1; 14 bases agree with TRBD2. The CDR3 protein is CASRSTSGGADEQFF. CDR3 DNA: TGTGCCAGCAGATCGACTAGCGGGGGGGCCGATGAGCAGTTCTTC.